The rows below give T cell receptor beta chains drawn from one sample of a study of blood T cell repertoires in COVID-19. Libraries were prepared by immunoSEQ multiplex PCR; TCRdb keeps only in-frame clonotypes and omits some of them. The sample holds 320,000 or so clones; roughly 88% are singletons and the top ten take 5%. Sequenced input: PBMCs or T cells enriched from blood (not recorded which). All receptors come from a man aged 25 to 40 who had recovered from COVID-19. CDR3s include the opening cysteine and the closing phenylalanine or tryptophan. Fields, in order: V gene, clone size, J gene, D gene, CDR3 DNA, CDR3 protein. A D gene is named only where the DNA matches it firmly. Clone size is stated in some rows and not others, as once, few, many or a class when expanded.

v_gene: TRBV21-1; abundance: -; j_gene: TRBJ1-5; d_gene: -; CDR3nt: TGTGCCACCACCCGGGACACATTGTTTTATAGCAATCAGCCCCAGCATTTT; CDR3aa: CATTRDTLFYSNQPQHF
v_gene: TRBV15; abundance: -; j_gene: TRBJ2-1; d_gene: -; CDR3nt: TGTGCCACCAGCAGAGCCCGGGACATCAATGAGCAGTTCTTC; CDR3aa: CATSRARDINEQFF
v_gene: TRBV2; abundance: -; j_gene: TRBJ2-7; d_gene: -; CDR3nt: TGTGCCAGCAGTGAAGGACAGCTATACTCCAGCTCCTACGAGCAGTACTTC; CDR3aa: CASSEGQLYSSSYEQYF
v_gene: TRBV4-1; abundance: -; j_gene: TRBJ2-6; d_gene: -; CDR3nt: TGCGCCAGCAGCCAAGTCGGGACACTTTTTTCTGGGGCCAACGTCCTGACTTTC; CDR3aa: CASSQVGTLFSGANVLTF
v_gene: TRBV2; abundance: -; j_gene: TRBJ1-5; d_gene: -; CDR3nt: TGTGCCAGCATGGGAGGGAGCAATCAGCCCCAGCATTTT; CDR3aa: CASMGGSNQPQHF
v_gene: TRBV20-1; abundance: -; j_gene: TRBJ2-7; d_gene: -; CDR3nt: TGCAGCTTAAGGGAGAATTACGAGCAGTACTTC; CDR3aa: CSLRENYEQYF
v_gene: TRBV13; abundance: -; j_gene: TRBJ2-7; d_gene: TRBD1; CDR3nt: TGTGCCAGCAGCTTAAGGACAGGGTCGGACGAGCAGTACTTC; CDR3aa: CASSLRTGSDEQYF
v_gene: TRBV7-2; abundance: -; j_gene: TRBJ1-2; d_gene: TRBD1; CDR3nt: TGTGCCAGCAGCTTAGCTGGGACAGGTTATGGCTACACCTTC; CDR3aa: CASSLAGTGYGYTF
v_gene: TRBV5-4; abundance: -; j_gene: TRBJ2-2; d_gene: TRBD2; CDR3nt: TGTGCCACCACGGGACTAGCGGTCACCGGGGAGCTGTTTTTT; CDR3aa: CATTGLAVTGELFF
v_gene: TRBV30; abundance: -; j_gene: TRBJ1-6; d_gene: -; CDR3nt: TGTGCCTGGACTTTCCGCGGGAGCTCCTATAATTCACCCCTCCACTTT; CDR3aa: CAWTFRGSSYNSPLHF
v_gene: TRBV2; abundance: -; j_gene: TRBJ1-4; d_gene: TRBD1; CDR3nt: TGTGCCAGCCAGGGACAGGGGAGCTCTAATGAAAAACTGTTTTTT; CDR3aa: CASQGQGSSNEKLFF
v_gene: TRBV27; abundance: -; j_gene: TRBJ2-1; d_gene: -; CDR3nt: TGTGCCAGCAGTTTACAGGTTCTCATCCCCGGCAATGAGCAGTTCTTC; CDR3aa: CASSLQVLIPGNEQFF
v_gene: TRBV19; abundance: -; j_gene: TRBJ1-2; d_gene: TRBD1; CDR3nt: TGTGCCAGTACCCCAAATACAGGGGGCTTCTATGGCTACACCTTC; CDR3aa: CASTPNTGGFYGYTF
v_gene: TRBV4-1; abundance: once; j_gene: TRBJ1-3; d_gene: -; CDR3nt: TGCGCCAGCAGCCAAGAACAGGGCAGGAACACCATATATTTT; CDR3aa: CASSQEQGRNTIYF
v_gene: TRBV7-3; abundance: -; j_gene: TRBJ1-6; d_gene: TRBD1; CDR3nt: TGTGCCAGCAGCTTAATGGCAGGGGGCGGAGGTTCACCCCTCCACTTT; CDR3aa: CASSLMAGGGGSPLHF
v_gene: TRBV9; abundance: few; j_gene: TRBJ1-5; d_gene: TRBD1; CDR3nt: TGTGCCAGCAGCGACGGGACAGTCAATCAGCCCCAGCATTTT; CDR3aa: CASSDGTVNQPQHF
v_gene: TRBV30; abundance: once; j_gene: TRBJ2-7; d_gene: -; CDR3nt: TGTGCCTGGGTGGACAGCTCCTACGAGCAGTACTTC; CDR3aa: CAWVDSSYEQYF
v_gene: TRBV4-1; abundance: -; j_gene: TRBJ2-5; d_gene: TRBD1; CDR3nt: TGCGCCAGCAGCCAAGCCGGGACAGGTTCGGAGTACCAAGAGACCCAGTACTTC; CDR3aa: CASSQAGTGSEYQETQYF
v_gene: TRBV5-1; abundance: -; j_gene: TRBJ2-3; d_gene: TRBD1; CDR3nt: TGCGCCAGCAGCCGGGACAGGGAGACAGATACGCAGTATTTT; CDR3aa: CASSRDRETDTQYF
v_gene: TRBV19; abundance: -; j_gene: TRBJ1-2; d_gene: TRBD1; CDR3nt: TGTGCCAGTAGTAGCGCCGGGACAGGGATTGGTGGCTACACCTTC; CDR3aa: CASSSAGTGIGGYTF
v_gene: TRBV7-9; abundance: -; j_gene: TRBJ2-6; d_gene: -; CDR3nt: TGTGCCAGCAGCCAGCATAGCGACTCTGGGGCCAACGTCCTGACTTTC; CDR3aa: CASSQHSDSGANVLTF
v_gene: TRBV7-9; abundance: -; j_gene: TRBJ2-5; d_gene: -; CDR3nt: TGTGCCAGCAGCCTCTCATCTTGGACTAATACGGGGACGGAGACCCAGTACTTC; CDR3aa: CASSLSSWTNTGTETQYF
v_gene: TRBV3-1/TRBV3-2; abundance: -; j_gene: TRBJ2-3; d_gene: TRBD2; CDR3nt: TGTGCCAGCAGCCAGGTAGCGGGGATCGCCACAGATACGCAGTATTTT; CDR3aa: CASSQVAGIATDTQYF
v_gene: TRBV21-1; abundance: -; j_gene: TRBJ2-7; d_gene: -; CDR3nt: TGTGCCAGCAGCATAACCATACCGGCTCTAGCGGGGGGGCGGCCCTGGGTCTACGAGCAGTACTTC; CDR3aa: CASSITIPALAGGRPWVYEQYF
v_gene: TRBV21-1; abundance: -; j_gene: TRBJ2-3; d_gene: -; CDR3nt: TGTGCCAGCTGGGGGGACAGGGCCGATACGCAGTATTTT; CDR3aa: CASWGDRADTQYF
v_gene: TRBV5-1; abundance: -; j_gene: TRBJ1-3; d_gene: -; CDR3nt: TGCGCCAGCAGCTTGGGACAGAGCCTCGGAAACACCATATATTTT; CDR3aa: CASSLGQSLGNTIYF
v_gene: TRBV27; abundance: -; j_gene: TRBJ2-7; d_gene: TRBD1; CDR3nt: TGTGCCAGCAGTTCCTACGGACAGGGGAGTGAGCAGTACTTC; CDR3aa: CASSSYGQGSEQYF
v_gene: TRBV2; abundance: -; j_gene: TRBJ1-4; d_gene: -; CDR3nt: TGTGCCAGCAGTGAGGACAGAGCAACTAATGAAAAACTGTTTTTT; CDR3aa: CASSEDRATNEKLFF
v_gene: TRBV15; abundance: -; j_gene: TRBJ2-7; d_gene: -; CDR3nt: TGTGCCACCAGACCCGGGACATATAGCTCCTACGAGCAGTACTTC; CDR3aa: CATRPGTYSSYEQYF
v_gene: TRBV7-9; abundance: -; j_gene: TRBJ2-1; d_gene: -; CDR3nt: TGTGCCAGCAGCCCTGGACAGACCTACAATGAGCAGTTCTTC; CDR3aa: CASSPGQTYNEQFF
v_gene: TRBV28; abundance: -; j_gene: TRBJ1-5; d_gene: TRBD1; CDR3nt: TGTGCCAGCAGTTTATACGAGGGACAGGGAAAACAGCCCCAGCATTTT; CDR3aa: CASSLYEGQGKQPQHF
v_gene: TRBV4-2; abundance: -; j_gene: TRBJ2-1; d_gene: TRBD2; CDR3nt: TGTGCCAGCAGCCAAGCGGGGGGGCTTGGTAATGAGCAGTTCTTC; CDR3aa: CASSQAGGLGNEQFF
v_gene: TRBV19; abundance: -; j_gene: TRBJ1-5; d_gene: -; CDR3nt: TGTGCCAGTAGTATGCAGGGGAATCAGCCCCAGCATTTT; CDR3aa: CASSMQGNQPQHF
v_gene: TRBV7-9; abundance: once; j_gene: TRBJ1-4; d_gene: -; CDR3nt: TGTGCCAGCAGCTTAGCTCTAACTAATGAAAAACTGTTTTTT; CDR3aa: CASSLALTNEKLFF
v_gene: TRBV27; abundance: -; j_gene: TRBJ2-3; d_gene: -; CDR3nt: TGTGCCAGCAGTTTACCTAGGACTGGCACAGATACGCAGTATTTT; CDR3aa: CASSLPRTGTDTQYF
v_gene: TRBV3-1/TRBV3-2; abundance: -; j_gene: TRBJ2-1; d_gene: TRBD2; CDR3nt: TGTGCCAGCAGCCATGTGCGAGCGGGGGGTTACAATGAGCAGTTCTTC; CDR3aa: CASSHVRAGGYNEQFF
v_gene: TRBV28; abundance: once; j_gene: TRBJ1-5; d_gene: -; CDR3nt: TGTGCCAGCAGTTTATGGCGGCAAGATAGCAATCAGCCCCAGCATTTT; CDR3aa: CASSLWRQDSNQPQHF
v_gene: TRBV6-5; abundance: -; j_gene: TRBJ2-4; d_gene: -; CDR3nt: TGTGCCAGCAGTTACTCGGGCCGGCTAGCCAAAAACATTCAGTACTTC; CDR3aa: CASSYSGRLAKNIQYF
v_gene: TRBV28; abundance: -; j_gene: TRBJ2-2; d_gene: TRBD1; CDR3nt: TGTGCCAGCAAGGCAGGGGGCACCGGGGAGCTGTTTTTT; CDR3aa: CASKAGGTGELFF
v_gene: TRBV5-1; abundance: -; j_gene: TRBJ1-4; d_gene: TRBD1; CDR3nt: TGCGCCAGCAGCGGAGGGGGCGCGGGTGAAAAACTGTTTTTT; CDR3aa: CASSGGGAGEKLFF